This TCR beta chain stems from a study of blood T cell repertoires in COVID-19. Study-wide background: COVID-19 samples from acute and convalescent phases originated in the United States, Italy and Spain. PBMCs, B-cell-depleted T cells, or T cells provided the cDNA or gDNA that made up the material.

In its sample, this clone was seen once. The CDR3 is made up of 11 amino acids. V was trimmed by 5 bases and J by 5 bases, leaving 6 bases between them. The germline V gene has CDR1 SNHLY and CDR2 FYNNEI. Per the study methods: Reference gene primer amplification gave estimated nucleated cell counts. The method was immunoSEQ multiplex PCR; TCRdb's version includes in-frame clones alone and lacks a portion of them. V and J calls and clone size are copied from that table; D and trimming were computed from the DNA. The table records about 130,000 clones, 70% to 90% of them present only once. Material for sequencing was peripheral blood. The V gene is TRBV2, the J gene TRBJ1-2; maybe TRBD1 (5 bases). This clonotype was obtained from a woman in her sixties with acute or convalescent COVID-19. In DNA, the CDR3 is TGTGCCAGCAGTTCAGGGTATGGCTACACCTTC. Its translation: CASSSGYGYTF. Full variable domain (outside the CDR3, taken from reference TRBV2 and TRBJ1-2): EPEVTQTPSHQVTQMGQEVILRCVPISNHLYFYWYRQILGQKVEFLVSFYNNEISEKSEIFDDQFSVERPDGSNFTLKIRSTKLEDSAMYFCASSSGYGYTFGSGTRLTVV.